This record covers a single TCR beta chain. Its antigen is still unknown. Base qualities are not provided; no much larger clone lies one nucleotide away. CDR1 and CDR2 (SGHRS, YFSETQ) derive from the germline V gene. From the cysteine through the phenylalanine, the CDR3 covers 14 amino acids. The DNA shown is the 42-base CDR3, in frame from base 1. Ends trimmed: V by 1 base, J by 10 bases; bases unmatched to a gene: 5. This sample is part of a study of cytomegalovirus exposure and HLA in healthy donors (dated by TCRdb to 2016 to 2017). With respect to the entire study: A later analysis indicated that the 120 or so validation repertoires were generated on the platform also employed for the approximately 690 repertoires of the first cohort. The study combined high-throughput TCR immunosequencing, statistical association of individual TCRs with disease status, and machine learning to predict cytomegalovirus infection status. Besides the first cohort of under 700 subjects, a separate validation cohort made up of around 120 different subjects was used. The aim of the study was to test whether cataloging public T cell receptors could identify signatures of past pathogen exposure. Overall results and qualifications from the work: A few of the identified cytomegalovirus-associated TCR beta chains were confirmed in vitro to be specific for cytomegalovirus antigens. Most TCR sequences were seen in very few donors, while some public TCRs were found in many individuals. The authors suggested that the approach could potentially be generalized to other disease states and immunological phenotypes. A later analysis found that TCRs clustered in the first cohort also tended to co-occur in the 110 or so validation repertoires, with more than 90% of cluster scores above 0. The classifier was reported to diagnose cytomegalovirus status with high specificity and sensitivity in both the original and validation cohorts. The study listed approximately 150 TCR beta chains as associated with cytomegalovirus. All 120 or so repertoires were used to score co-occurrence in the validation cohort in a later analysis, because that analysis had no HLA typing for the cohort.

The donors were included in the validation cohort of 90 to 150 subjects, a group kept apart from the roughly 690-subject first cohort. The library was produced with the immunoSEQ multiplex PCR assay. As for the original processing: A statistical classification framework was developed to diagnose cytomegalovirus status using the catalog of TCR beta chain sequences. TCRdb mirrors the immuneACCESS table, restricted to in-frame sequences. Some clones are absent from its copies; in checked studies, under half trace to an unresolved V gene, and the reason for the others is unknown. Clonal size and the V and J genes are those of that table, whereas D and trimming came from the DNA. This sample holds around 130,000 clones; 89% were observed only once. Around 3.5% of the sample belongs to the ten largest clones.

The V and J segments used are TRBV5-1 and TRBJ1-6, with 7 central nucleotides matching TRBD1. Sequencing input: PBMCs. This clonotype originated in a man aged 25 to 40 in good health and CMV-seronegative. The CDR3 loop reads CASSLTGAVSPLHF. The DNA sequence is given as TGCGCCAGCAGCTTGACAGGGGCGGTCTCACCCCTCCACTTT.